This T cell receptor beta chain was recovered during a study of shared clonotypes between healthy human individuals. TCRdb's copy holds only in-frame clones and misses some; the assay was immunoSEQ multiplex PCR. The top ten clones hold 0.52% of a sample with roughly 1 million clones, around 78% of them seen once. The V segment lost 3 bases and the J segment 5 bases; nucleotides outside the gene matches: 6. This CDR3 is 14 amino acids long. Germline assignment: CDR1 SGHAT and CDR2 FQNNGV. The study's findings and limits: Estimated richness values were generally larger in naive subsets than in memory subsets.

Concerning this clone: Its antigen is unidentified.

The clonotype comes from a man aged 18 to 30 in good health. Some clones in this sample may be carry-over from other donors' samples. The sample was memory CD4+ T cells from PBMCs. The subset: CD45RA-negative fraction. V and J are TRBV11-2 and TRBJ1-1; 7 bases are shared with TRBD1. CDR3 nucleotides: TGTGCCAGCAGCTTTGGCAGGGGGGAAACTGAAGCTTTCTTT. Amino acid sequence: CASSFGRGETEAFF.